This T cell receptor (beta chain) was identified in a study of cytomegalovirus exposure and HLA in healthy donors. With 60 Vbeta and 13 Jbeta primers, the PCR was carried out. The method was immunoSEQ multiplex PCR; TCRdb's version includes in-frame clones alone and lacks a portion of them. This sample has around 150,000 clones, with approximately 80% found just once. Material for sequencing was PBMCs. This sequence was found in a man aged 40-49 years in good health and CMV-seronegative.

In nucleotides, the CDR3 is TGCAGCGTTGTTCCAGCGGACCAAGAGACCCAGTACTTC. Translation: CSVVPADQETQYF. This sequence joins TRBV29-1 and TRBJ2-5, with D possibly being TRBD2 (5 bases). This CDR3 contains 13 residues. Trimming cost V 4 bases and J 0 bases, with 9 bases left between them. The germline gives CDR1 SQVTM, CDR2 ANQGSEA. The full variable domain, its missing parts supplied by reference TRBV29-1 and TRBJ2-5, is SAVISQKPSRDICQRGTSLTIQCQVDSQVTMMFWYRQQPGQSLTLIATANQGSEATYESGFVIDKFPISRPNLTFSTLTVSNMSPEDSSIYLCSVVPADQETQYFGPGTRLLVL.